This TCR beta chain was recorded in a study of T-cell reconstitution after alpha-beta-depleted transplantation in children. The study's findings and limits: Newly generated T cells supplied most T-cell counts and diversity one year post-transplant. Several hundred rapidly expanded clones from non-depleted graft cells reportedly supplied alpha-beta T cells about two months post-transplant.

CDR1 and CDR2 (germline): SQVTM, ANQGSEA. The CDR3 has 12 residues. Trimming removed 6 bases at V and 2 bases at J, with 10 bases between. This clonotype was seen many times. Its specificity is not known. Using unique molecular identifiers, the investigators prepared the TCRbeta library. From the PCR reads, TCRdb called clonotypes with MiXCR, one entry per CDR3 protein. The sample contains 130,000 to 150,000 distinct CDR3 sequences, around 9% of which appear only once. This TCR derives from a female patient aged 2-9 years who had a stem cell transplant for congenital amegakaryocytic thrombocytopenia, so the T cells may come from the graft donor. Sequenced here: PBMCs, mostly from graft donor cells, sampled 180 days after TCRalphabeta/CD19-depleted stem cell transplant. V usage is TRBV29-1 and J usage is TRBJ1-1; no definite D call. CDR3 in DNA: TGCAGCGTAACGGGTGGTAACACTGAAGCTTTCTTT. It encodes CSVTGGNTEAFF. The full variable domain, its missing parts supplied by reference TRBV29-1 and TRBJ1-1, is SAVISQKPSRDICQRGTSLTIQCQVDSQVTMMFWYRQQPGQSLTLIATANQGSEATYESGFVIDKFPISRPNLTFSTLTVSNMSPEDSSIYLCSVTGGNTEAFFGQGTRLTVV.